The T cell receptor (beta chain) under discussion was sequenced for a study of cytomegalovirus exposure and HLA in healthy donors. On this clone itself: What it binds is unknown.

Germline V gene data show CDR1 as SGHDN and CDR2 as FVKESK. The CDR3 sequence is 16 residues long. The germline V and J ends were trimmed by 1 base and 0 bases, with 10 bases remaining between them. A multiplex PCR was run with 60 Vbeta primers and 13 Jbeta primers. Profiling relied on immunoSEQ multiplex PCR, and the TCRdb table lists in-frame clones only, not all of them. Its table records under 90,000 clones. Study-wide results and limits: Follow-up analysis found HLA locus-dependent TCR association rates, highest for DRB1 and lowest for HLA-C.

V usage is TRBV14 and J usage is TRBJ1-3; D might be TRBD1 (5 bases). This TCR was sampled from a man aged 45-65 years in good health and CMV-seropositive. Sample: PBMCs. This chain's CDR3 is CASSQVQGFSGNTIYF. In DNA, the CDR3 is TGTGCCAGCAGCCAAGTGCAGGGTTTCTCTGGAAACACCATATATTTT.